The present T cell receptor beta chain was sequenced within a study of CD8+ T cells in alopecia areata. Germline V lookup: CDR1 LGHNA, CDR2 YSLEER. V was cut by 1 base and J by 4 bases, with 16 bases left in between. There are 16 residues in the CDR3. Treatment reported: oral pan-JAK inhibitor, 5-10 mg twice daily. The authors extracted RNA and reverse transcribed it into cDNA as the sequencing template. Here immunoSEQ multiplex PCR was the method, and the copy in TCRdb shows in-frame clones only, minus some. Seen here are 200,000 or so clones, 58% observed once, and the top ten hold 5.5% to 6%. This clone turned up a few times.

This receptor was identified in a human donor with alopecia areata. The V call is TRBV4-3, the J call TRBJ1-1; the D is unclear. The material was CD4+ T cells sorted from blood, obtained at week 24, from a patient treated with tofacitinib. The DNA for the CDR3 is TGCGCCAGCAGCCAAGTCCTCGACCGGGTGAGCACTGAAGCTTTCTTT. This encodes CASSQVLDRVSTEAFF.